Following are 13 T cell receptor beta chains from one sample sequenced in a study of vaccination effects on CD4 cells after COVID-19. Generated by immunoSEQ multiplex PCR, the TCRdb table keeps only in-frame clones and is missing some. Here the sample spans tens of thousands of clones, about 74% being singletons. Within the ViraFEST assay, antigen-specific CD4+ T cells underwent expansion with viral peptide pools prior to sequencing. The culture ran for nine to eleven days, and then CD4+ T cells were isolated. Participants received two doses of either the BNT162b2 or mRNA-1273 vaccine. No antigens are known for them. Here the sequenced sample was CD4+ T cells from PBMCs cultured with HCoV-229E spike peptides, taken after COVID-19 vaccination. These receptors were obtained from a human donor who received a COVID-19 vaccine.

About this clone itself: One junction end disagrees with the germline gene, perhaps due to a read error. The V call is TRBV29-1, the J call TRBJ1-2; the match to TRBD1 covers 7 bases. Germline-derived CDR1 and CDR2 are SQVTM and ANQGSEA. CDR3 length equals 12 residues. The CDR3 nucleotides are TGTGTATCTGGGGACAGTGGTTATGGCTACACCTTC. It translates to CVSGDSGYGYTF. Combining the CDR3 with reference TRBV29-1 and TRBJ1-2 gives the whole variable domain SAVISQKPSRDICQRGTSLTIQCQVDSQVTMMFWYRQQPGQSLTLIATANQGSEATYESGFVIDKFPISRPNLTFSTLTVSNMSPEDSSIYLCVSGDSGYGYTFGSGTRLTVV.

This clone was seen a single time. The chain joins TRBV12-3 or TRBV12-4 to TRBJ1-2; weak D call: TRBD1 (5 bases). V lost 2 bases to trimming and J lost 8 bases, with 9 bases between them. The CDR3 totals 12 residues. The CDR3 protein is CASSLRQLGYTF. For the CDR3, the DNA is TGTGCCAGCAGTTTAAGACAGCTCGGCTACACCTTC.

This clone was found a few times. The DNA for the CDR3 is TGTGCTAGTGGTTTGGGTGGACAGGGGCGAGGCTACACCTTC. Its protein is CASGLGGQGRGYTF. The rearrangement joins TRBV12-5 to TRBJ1-2; 9 positions agree with TRBD1. After removal of 1 base from V and 8 bases from J, the junction contained 5 bases not matched to a gene. Germline V lookup: CDR1 LGHNT, CDR2 FRNRAP. The CDR3 totals 14 residues.

This sequence joins TRBV3-1 (or the pseudogene TRBV3-2) and TRBJ2-2; 11 bases are a match to TRBD2. V was clipped by 2 bases and J by 2 bases; unmatched bases: 10. The CDR3 runs to 19 residues. The V gene's germline CDR1 is LGHDT and CDR2 YNNKEL (reference sequence). In DNA form, the CDR3 reads TGTGCCAGCAGCCAACGCCATCTAGCGGGGGGCATCAACACCGGGGAGCTGTTTTTT. It encodes CASSQRHLAGGINTGELFF.

This sequence joins TRBV4-3 and TRBJ1-2, with D tentatively TRBD1 (6 bases). Germline-derived CDR1 and CDR2 are LGHNA and YSLEER. V lost 1 base, J lost 4 bases, and 22 bases lay in between. CDR3 size: 18 residues. In nucleotides, the CDR3 is TGCGCCAGCAGCCAAGCCTACAGGGACGCACACTGGGGCTATGGCTACACCTTC. Its translation is CASSQAYRDAHWGYGYTF.

This chain's CDR3 is CASSLTGVRQYV. The CDR3 DNA sequence: TGTGCCAGCAGTCTGACCGGAGTCCGGCAGTACGTC. The chain employs TRBV12-3 or TRBV12-4 and TRBJ2-7; D unclear. CDR3 length equals 12 residues. V gave up 5 bases and J gave up 9 bases, with 14 bases separating them.

Only a few counts were recorded for this clone. The chain joins TRBV15 to TRBJ1-2, with a weak D call TRBD1 (6 bases). V lost 1 base and J lost 4, with 16 bases in between. Germline V lookup: CDR1 LNHNV, CDR2 YYDKDF (reference sequence). CDR3 size: 16 residues. The CDR3 DNA is TGTGCCACCAGCAGAGCTACACAGGGCTTGGGCTATGGCTACACCTTC. It specifies CATSRATQGLGYGYTF.

This chain joins TRBV15 and TRBJ1-4; TRBD1 matches 7 bases. V trimming: 2 bases; J trimming: 8 bases; junction bases outside the gene matches: 17. The CDR3 covers 18 residues. Germline V lookup: CDR1 LNHNV, CDR2 YYDKDF (reference sequence). The CDR3 DNA reads TGTGCCACCAGCAGATCCTCTACCAACAGGGGAAATTTGGAAAAACTGTTTTTT. Translation gives CATSRSSTNRGNLEKLFF.

The chain uses TRBV3-1 (or the pseudogene TRBV3-2) and TRBJ2-5; weak D call: TRBD2 (6 bases). Germline values: CDR1 LGHDT, CDR2 YNNKEL (reference sequence). V was clipped by 4 bases and J by 5 bases, with 17 bases between them. The CDR3 runs 15 residues. CDR3 DNA: TGTGCCAGCAGCCTCGTTACATCAGGGAGGGAGACCCAGTACTTC. Translating it yields CASSLVTSGRETQYF.

V usage is TRBV5-1 and J usage is TRBJ2-2; 10 bases match TRBD1. The V gene's germline CDR1 is SGHRS and CDR2 YFSETQ. The CDR3 length is 14 residues. The trim removed 5 bases at V and 8 bases at J, leaving 6 bases unmatched. CDR3 protein: CASSRGQGTGELFF. The DNA of the CDR3 is TGCGCCAGCAGTAGGGGACAGGGGACGGGGGAGCTGTTTTTT.

The chain recombines TRBV3-1 (or the pseudogene TRBV3-2) with TRBJ1-2, with 11 bases aligning to TRBD1. V gave up 4 bases and J gave up 4 bases; unmatched junction bases: 5. Germline V lookup: CDR1 LGHDT, CDR2 YNNKEL (reference sequence). The CDR3 contains 15 residues. The CDR3 protein is CASSRTGGAGYGYTF. The CDR3 DNA is TGTGCCAGCAGCCGGACAGGGGGCGCCGGCTATGGCTACACCTTC.

The chain links TRBV5-6 to TRBJ1-3, with 9 bases identical to TRBD1. The length of the CDR3 is 16 residues. CDR1 SGHDT and CDR2 YYEEEE come from the germline V gene. J gave up 1 base and V 3 bases, and 5 bases lay outside the gene matches. DNA of the CDR3: TGTGCCAGCAGCTGGGGACAGGGACCATCTGGAAACACCATATATTTT. Protein product: CASSWGQGPSGNTIYF.

The chain links TRBV5-4 to TRBJ2-2; TRBD2 matches at 13 bases. V was pared by 3 bases and J by 8 bases, with 7 bases of the junction left unmatched. The germline V gene encodes CDR1 SGHNT and CDR2 YYREEE (reference sequence). The CDR3 is made up of 16 amino acids. The CDR3 DNA is TGTGCCAGCAGCTCACCCGGGACTAGCGGGATGGGGGAGCTGTTTTTT. This encodes CASSSPGTSGMGELFF.